The 16 T cell receptor beta chains presented below share a single source sample, sequenced in a study of blood T cell repertoires in COVID-19. The repertoire was sequenced with immunoSEQ multiplex PCR; TCRdb's copy has only in-frame clones and lacks some. This table holds around 220,000 clones, 70% to 85% found once. Specimen: peripheral blood. These TCRs come from a woman aged 80 or older with active or convalescent COVID-19.

The V call is TRBV6-1, the J call TRBJ2-2; possible D gene TRBD2, 5 bases. The CDR3 runs 15 residues. V was shortened by 1 base and J by 4 bases, with 10 bases between the two germline ends. Germline V gene data show CDR1 as MNHNS and CDR2 as SASEGT. The CDR3 here is CASSEVWTATGELFF. The CDR3, as DNA: TGTGCCAGCAGTGAAGTATGGACTGCCACCGGGGAGCTGTTTTTT.

The chain is built from TRBV5-4 and TRBJ2-4; 9 positions agree with TRBD2. V shed 0 bases and J 8 bases; nucleotides not matched to a gene: 12. This CDR3 has 17 amino acids. The germline V gene encodes CDR1 SGHNT and CDR2 YYREEE (reference sequence). CDR3 sequence reads: CASSLEGVSSGEDIQYF. The CDR3 DNA reads as TGTGCCAGCAGCTTGGAAGGTGTGTCTAGCGGGGAGGACATTCAGTACTTC.

The chain employs TRBV6-5 and TRBJ1-1, with D possibly matching TRBD1 (5 bases). From germline, CDR1 is MNHEY and CDR2 SVGAGI. Trimming took 2 bases from V and 0 from J, leaving 10 bases between them. The CDR3 loop spans 15 amino acids. The CDR3 coding sequence is TGTGCCAGCAGTTACAAGGCCAGGGTGAACACTGAAGCTTTCTTT. Translating it yields CASSYKARVNTEAFF.

The V and J genes are TRBV5-1 and TRBJ1-5, with 10 bases that match TRBD1. This CDR3 has 15 residues. The J segment lost 2 bases and the V segment lost 4 bases, leaving 3 bases of the junction unmatched. The V gene's germline CDR1 is SGHRS and CDR2 YFSETQ. This chain's CDR3 is CASSPGQGRNQPQHF. CDR3 nucleotides: TGCGCCAGCAGCCCGGGACAGGGGCGCAATCAGCCCCAGCATTTT.

The chain carries TRBV5-4 and TRBJ2-2; weak D call: TRBD1 (5 bases). Germline lookup yields CDR1 SGHNT and CDR2 YYREEE (reference sequence). V was trimmed by 0 bases and J by 1 base, leaving 10 bases between them. This CDR3 has 16 residues. CDR3 DNA sequence: TGTGCCAGCAGCTTGGATGCAGGGAAGAACACCGGGGAGCTGTTTTTT. As protein: CASSLDAGKNTGELFF.

This clone was detected a few times. The chain couples TRBV24-1 to TRBJ1-2; 10 bases are a match to TRBD1. Germline trimming cut 2 bases from V and 4 bases from J; bases unmatched to any gene: 6. This CDR3 has 16 amino acids. CDR1 KGHDR and CDR2 SFDVKD come from the germline V gene. CDR3 region: CATSDSRTGGVYGYTF. CDR3 nucleotide sequence: TGTGCCACCAGTGATTCCAGGACAGGGGGTGTCTATGGCTACACCTTC.

V usage is TRBV27 and J usage is TRBJ2-7; 12 nucleotides line up with TRBD2. Trimming took 6 bases from V and 2 from J; bases not matched to a gene: 5. The germline V gene encodes CDR1 MNHEY and CDR2 SMNVEV (reference sequence). This CDR3 region has 15 residues. DNA of the CDR3: TGTGCCAGCAGACTAGCGGGGGGTCTCACCTACGAGCAGTACTTC. Its translation: CASRLAGGLTYEQYF.

This clone occurred once. V is TRBV5-4 and J is TRBJ1-1; D is ambiguous. The CDR3 is 13 residues long. Trimming shortened V by 4 bases and J by 4 bases, and 11 bases separated the two germline ends. CDR1 is SGHNT, CDR2 YYREEE, per germline (reference sequence). The CDR3 sequence is CASSRERGTEAFF. In DNA form, the CDR3 reads TGTGCCAGCAGCCGTGAACGGGGCACTGAAGCTTTCTTT.

The CDR3 DNA follows: TGTGCCAGCAGCAGCCCATCCGGGACTAGCGGTCCCACAGATACGCAGTATTTT. This codes for CASSSPSGTSGPTDTQYF. This sequence joins TRBV4-2 and TRBJ2-3; 11 bases are a match to TRBD2. Germline values: CDR1 LGHNA, CDR2 YNFKEQ. V lost 5 bases to trimming and J lost 2 bases; unmatched junction nucleotides: 12. CDR3 length equals 18 residues.

The rearrangement links TRBV5-1 to TRBJ2-3; 8 bases agree with TRBD1. With V trimmed by 4 bases and J by 2 bases, 6 bases remained unmatched. This CDR3 has 15 amino acids. Germline values: CDR1 SGHRS, CDR2 YFSETQ. The CDR3 here is CASSMTGDNTDTQYF. CDR3 nucleotide sequence: TGCGCCAGCAGCATGACAGGGGACAACACAGATACGCAGTATTTT.

The chain employs TRBV18 and TRBJ2-1; unclear D gene. The CDR3 extends over 17 amino acids. CDR1 and CDR2 from the germline V gene are KGHSH and LQKENI. The germline V and J ends were trimmed by 3 bases and 1 base, with 16 bases remaining between them. CDR3 protein: CASSPRPIQSSYNEQFF. In DNA form, the CDR3 reads TGTGCCAGCTCACCGAGACCTATACAGAGTTCCTACAATGAGCAGTTCTTC.

V usage is TRBV7-9 and J usage is TRBJ1-2; possible D gene TRBD1, 5 bases. Germline V gene sequence: CDR1 SEHNR, CDR2 FQNEAQ (reference sequence). CDR3 length equals 15 residues. V was pared by 5 bases and J by 3 bases, with 16 bases between. The CDR3 reads CASSLGAGADYGYTF. Here the CDR3 DNA reads TGTGCCAGCAGCCTTGGGGCCGGAGCCGACTATGGCTACACCTTC.

This chain links TRBV7-2 with TRBJ2-5; 14 nucleotides match TRBD2. CDR3 length: 17 amino acids. CDR1 is SGHTA and CDR2 is FQGNSA in the germline V gene. V shed 0 bases, J shed 7 bases, and the junction held 7 bases outside the gene matches. CDR3 sequence: CASSLAGTSGRSGTQYF. DNA of the CDR3: TGTGCCAGCAGCTTAGCCGGGACTAGCGGGAGATCTGGGACCCAGTACTTC.

CDR3 sequence reads: CASTNSAGGTYNEQFF. The CDR3 coding sequence is TGTGCCAGTACCAACTCAGCGGGAGGCACCTACAATGAGCAGTTCTTC. V and J are TRBV19 and TRBJ2-1; 9 nucleotides match TRBD2. Losses at the gene ends were 7 bases for V and 2 bases for J; bases not matched to a gene: 9. Germline CDR1 is LNHDA and CDR2 is SQIVND (reference sequence). The CDR3 runs 16 residues.

This clone was seen a few times. The rearrangement uses TRBV28 and TRBJ1-6; possible D gene TRBD1, 6 bases. The germline gives CDR1 MDHEN, CDR2 SYDVKM. The CDR3 is 18 amino acids. V was shortened by 2 bases and J by 6 bases, with 20 bases between the two germline ends. CDR3 region: CASSLRGSGVASNSPLHF. The CDR3 DNA reads as TGTGCCAGCAGTTTACGAGGGTCAGGGGTGGCGTCTAATTCACCCCTCCACTTT.

The chain employs TRBV18 and TRBJ2-7, with D perhaps TRBD1 (5 bases). V lost 3 bases, J lost 7 bases, and 10 bases lay in between. The germline V gene encodes CDR1 KGHSH and CDR2 LQKENI. The CDR3 is made up of 12 amino acids. CDR3 in amino acids: CASSPSGIEQYF. In nucleotides, the CDR3 is TGTGCCAGCTCACCCTCAGGGATTGAGCAGTACTTC.